Following are 23 T cell receptor beta chains from one sample sequenced in a study of blood T cell repertoires in COVID-19. Method: immunoSEQ multiplex PCR; TCRdb's copy keeps in-frame clones and lacks some. The sample carries hundreds of thousands of clones, approximately 78% recorded once. Sequencing was done on a sample of PBMCs or T cells enriched from blood (not recorded which). These TCRs come from a middle-aged man who had been exposed to COVID-19.

This sequence joins TRBV19 and TRBJ1-1; 7 bases agree with TRBD1. CDR1 is LNHDA, CDR2 SQIVND, per germline (reference sequence). V lost 4 bases, J lost 10 bases, and 24 bases stayed unmatched. The CDR3 has 18 residues. CDR3 bases: TGTGCCAGTAGTAAAATCATGAGGGGGCAGACGCGACACCCGGGAGCTTTCTTT. Translation gives CASSKIMRGQTRHPGAFF.

This chain joins TRBV6-2 or TRBV6-3 and TRBJ2-6; a weak D match, TRBD2 (5 bases). Trimming removed 4 bases from V and 0 bases from J, with 13 bases in between. CDR1 MNHEY and CDR2 SVGEGT come from the germline V gene. The CDR3 has 17 amino acids. The CDR3: CASSSRAGGSGANVLTF. DNA for the CDR3: TGTGCCAGCAGTTCCCGGGCCGGAGGCTCTGGGGCCAACGTCCTGACTTTC.

This sequence joins TRBV4-1 and TRBJ1-5, with D uncertain. CDR1 and CDR2 (germline): MGHRA, YSYEKL. V dropped 1 base and J dropped 7 bases, with 17 bases sitting between them. CDR3 length equals 16 residues. DNA of the CDR3: TGCGCCAGCAGCCAAGCGAAAAGACTCTTCGGCCAGCCCCAGCATTTT. It encodes CASSQAKRLFGQPQHF.

The chain is built from TRBV3-1 (or the pseudogene TRBV3-2) and TRBJ2-7, with D maybe TRBD2 (5 bases). The V end lost 1 base, the J end lost 5 bases, and 15 bases lay between the germline ends. CDR3 length equals 15 residues. The germline gives CDR1 LGHDT, CDR2 YNNKEL (reference sequence). Here the CDR3 reads CASSQGARALNEQYF. The CDR3 nucleotides are TGTGCCAGCAGCCAAGGGGCGAGGGCTCTTAACGAGCAGTACTTC.

The V gene is TRBV18, the J gene TRBJ2-5, with 7 bases aligning to TRBD1. V dropped 0 bases and J dropped 4; count of bases not matched to a gene: 2. CDR3 length equals 14 residues. Germline V CDR1 and CDR2: KGHSH, LQKENI. CDR3 amino acids: CASSPPTGRETQYF. CDR3 nucleotide sequence: TGTGCCAGCTCACCACCGACAGGGAGAGAGACCCAGTACTTC.

V and J are TRBV7-9 and TRBJ2-2; 7 positions match TRBD2. V trimming: 5 bases; J trimming: 6 bases; junction bases outside the gene matches: 12. This CDR3 is 16 amino acids long. Germline lookup yields CDR1 SEHNR and CDR2 FQNEAQ (reference sequence). This CDR3 reads CASSLFAGVASGELFF. The DNA of the CDR3 is TGTGCCAGCAGCCTCTTCGCGGGAGTTGCATCCGGGGAGCTGTTTTTT.

V gene TRBV14 combines with J gene TRBJ2-1; no reliable D call. The CDR3 extends over 15 amino acids. Trimming shortened V by 3 bases and J by 6 bases, and 15 bases separated the two germline ends. Germline values: CDR1 SGHDN, CDR2 FVKESK. This CDR3 is CASSHWSSTSNEQFF. CDR3 sequence (DNA): TGTGCCAGCAGCCATTGGAGTTCTACGTCCAATGAGCAGTTCTTC.

The gene calls are TRBV3-1 (or the pseudogene TRBV3-2) and TRBJ2-1; 9 nucleotides match TRBD1. Germline V CDR1 and CDR2: LGHDT, YNNKEL (reference sequence). CDR3 length equals 14 residues. J gave up 7 bases and V 5 bases, and 6 bases lay outside the gene matches. CDR3 DNA: TGTGCCAGCAGCGCGACAGGGGGTTTGAATGAGCAGTTCTTC. Protein product: CASSATGGLNEQFF.

The gene calls are TRBV18 and TRBJ2-2; tentatively, D is TRBD2 (6 bases). V was shortened by 2 bases and J by 4 bases, with 11 bases between the two germline ends. The CDR3 is 15 residues long. The V gene's germline CDR1 is KGHSH and CDR2 LQKENI. DNA for the CDR3: TGTGCCAGCTCACCAGTAACTAGCACCACCGGGGAGCTGTTTTTT. Encoded protein: CASSPVTSTTGELFF.

This clone was picked up a small number of times. The V call is TRBV5-4, the J call TRBJ1-2; D is uncertain. The CDR3 has 15 residues. Trimming took off 3 bases at V and 4 bases at J, with 16 bases between the two ends. Germline V lookup: CDR1 SGHNT, CDR2 YYREEE (reference sequence). The CDR3 DNA follows: TGTGCCAGCAGCTATAGGGAGGACGGTGGCTATGGCTACACCTTC. Translation gives CASSYREDGGYGYTF.

The V gene is TRBV6-6, the J gene TRBJ1-1; TRBD1 aligns across 7 bases. This CDR3 region has 13 residues. The V segment lost 6 bases and the J segment 0 bases; nucleotides outside the gene matches: 1. The germline CDR1 and CDR2 sequences are MNHNY and SVGAGI (reference sequence). CDR3 sequence reads: CASSDRVNTEAFF. CDR3 in DNA: TGTGCCAGCAGCGACAGGGTGAACACTGAAGCTTTCTTT.

V usage is TRBV7-9 and J usage is TRBJ2-1, with D possibly TRBD2 on 5 matching bases. The CDR3 is 12 amino acids. V was cut by 2 bases and J by 10 bases, with 9 bases left in between. The germline gives CDR1 SEHNR, CDR2 FQNEAQ (reference sequence). The CDR3 is CASSLQQREQFF. CDR3 DNA: TGTGCCAGCAGCTTACAACAGCGGGAGCAGTTCTTC.

The chain couples TRBV7-9 to TRBJ2-5, with a tentative D call TRBD1 (6 bases). Germline assignment: CDR1 SEHNR and CDR2 FQNEAQ (reference sequence). Trimming removed 3 bases from V and 5 bases from J, with 19 bases in between. The CDR3 consists of 16 residues. CDR3 amino acids: CASSFETGRGAETQYF. The CDR3 bases are TGTGCCAGCAGCTTTGAGACGGGCAGGGGTGCGGAGACCCAGTACTTC.

The J gene is TRBJ2-7, the V gene TRBV27; D not resolved. Germline-derived CDR1 and CDR2 are MNHEY and SMNVEV (reference sequence). Trimming pared 5 bases from V and 7 bases from J, leaving 21 bases between. This CDR3 contains 15 residues. The CDR3 region is CASSAPETWQREQYF. As DNA, the CDR3 is TGTGCCAGCAGTGCCCCCGAGACATGGCAACGGGAGCAGTACTTC.

This clone turned up a few times. The rearrangement joins TRBV6-1 to TRBJ2-3, with 10 positions matching TRBD1. J lost 3 bases, V lost 3 bases, and 6 bases had no gene match. This CDR3 region has 16 residues. Per the germline V gene, CDR1 is MNHNS and CDR2 is SASEGT. This CDR3 is CASSDKPGQGTDTQYF. The CDR3 DNA is TGTGCCAGCAGTGACAAACCGGGACAGGGGACAGATACGCAGTATTTT.

The J gene is TRBJ1-2, the V gene TRBV9, with 7 bases identical to TRBD1. V lost 3 bases to trimming and J lost 6 bases; unmatched junction nucleotides: 8. Germline values: CDR1 SGDLS, CDR2 YYNGEE. This CDR3 has 14 amino acids. The CDR3 loop reads CASSASTGADGYTF. The CDR3 nucleotides are TGTGCCAGCAGCGCCTCCACAGGGGCTGATGGCTACACCTTC.

The rearrangement joins TRBV6-5 to TRBJ1-6; no reliable D call. CDR1 and CDR2 from the germline V gene are MNHEY and SVGAGI. V lost 6 bases, J lost 4 bases, and 16 bases lay in between. The CDR3 contains 16 residues. The CDR3 sequence is CASRYKCPGYNSPLHF. CDR3 nucleotides: TGTGCCAGCAGGTACAAGTGTCCGGGGTATAATTCACCCCTCCACTTT.

This chain links TRBV12-5 with TRBJ2-5; the match to TRBD2 covers 9 bases. Germline CDR1 is LGHNT and CDR2 is FRNRAP. V gave up 3 bases and J gave up 4 bases; unmatched junction bases: 9. The CDR3 runs 16 residues. CDR3: CASGFEAGGFRETQYF. The DNA for the CDR3 is TGTGCTAGTGGTTTTGAAGCGGGAGGTTTTCGAGAGACCCAGTACTTC.

The chain couples TRBV7-9 to TRBJ2-1, with unresolved D. The CDR3 totals 12 residues. Trimming took off 5 bases at V and 13 bases at J, with 15 bases between the two ends. CDR1 and CDR2 (germline): SEHNR, FQNEAQ (reference sequence). The CDR3 nucleotides are TGTGCCAGCAGCCCCCTCGCCCTAGGACAGTTCTTC. Its translation: CASSPLALGQFF.

This clone rates as medium-sized. The rearrangement uses TRBV5-5 and TRBJ2-7; unclear D gene. V lost 1 base and J 2 bases, leaving 16 bases between the germline ends. Germline loops: CDR1 SGHKS, CDR2 YYEKEE (reference sequence). The CDR3 contains 16 residues. CDR3 loop: CASSLNAMQAAYEQYF. The CDR3 DNA follows: TGTGCCAGCAGCTTGAATGCGATGCAGGCTGCCTACGAGCAGTACTTC.

The chain couples TRBV6-5 to TRBJ2-5; the match to TRBD1 covers 9 bases. Germline trimming cut 6 bases from V and 3 bases from J; bases unmatched to any gene: 5. The germline CDR1 and CDR2 sequences are MNHEY and SVGAGI. This CDR3 comprises 14 residues. CDR3 in DNA: TGTGCCAGCAGATCCGGGACAGGGAAAGAGACCCAGTACTTC. Protein product: CASRSGTGKETQYF.

The J gene is TRBJ1-1, the V gene TRBV19; D call uncertain. The CDR3 has 20 amino acids. Germline CDR1 and CDR2: LNHDA and SQIVND (reference sequence). Trimming left V 0 bases short and J 3 bases short, with 26 bases between. The CDR3 sequence is CASSIDIETLDRGPDTEAFF. The CDR3 region has the DNA TGTGCCAGTAGTATAGATATCGAAACTCTCGACCGGGGTCCGGACACTGAAGCTTTCTTT.

The chain recombines TRBV14 with TRBJ2-3; D is uncertain. Germline CDR1 and CDR2: SGHDN and FVKESK. CDR3 length: 15 amino acids. Deletions cut 5 bases from V and 5 bases from J, with 17 bases between. Here the CDR3 reads CASSNALAFKDTQYF. The CDR3 bases are TGTGCCAGCAGCAACGCTTTAGCCTTTAAAGATACGCAGTATTTT.